The clone carrying this TCR beta chain was observed at least ten times. Its specificity is not known. The data belong to a study of identical twins. Whole-study results and caveats: Memory repertoires lacked the insertion deficit that abundant cord blood beta clonotypes showed.

V was pared by 2 bases and J by 5 bases, with 9 bases between. CDR1 and CDR2 (germline): ENHRY, SYGVKD. The CDR3 covers 13 residues. TCRdb reprocessed the 5' RACE reads via MiXCR and lists one record per CDR3 protein. In the table there are 500,000 to 700,000 distinct CDR3 sequences, roughly 7.1% of which are singletons. With no exceptions, donors were healthy Caucasians. These data are also associated with another study on yellow fever vaccine responses in identical twins.

The specimen was PBMCs. V gene TRBV10-3 combines with J gene TRBJ1-1; TRBD1 is a possible D gene (6 bases). The sequence was obtained from a woman between 18 and 29 years old in good health. This CDR3 is CAISEADRTEAFF. The CDR3 bases are TGTGCCATCAGTGAGGCCGACAGGACTGAAGCTTTCTTT.